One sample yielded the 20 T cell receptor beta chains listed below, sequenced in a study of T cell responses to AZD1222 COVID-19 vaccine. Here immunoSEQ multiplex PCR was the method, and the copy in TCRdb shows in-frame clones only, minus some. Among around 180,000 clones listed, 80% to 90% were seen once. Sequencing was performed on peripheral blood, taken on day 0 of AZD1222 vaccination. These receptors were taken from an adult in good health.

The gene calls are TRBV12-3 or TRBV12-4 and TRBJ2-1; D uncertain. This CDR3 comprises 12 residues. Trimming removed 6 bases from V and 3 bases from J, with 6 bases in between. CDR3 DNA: TGTGCCAGCAGCCCAGACTACAATGAGCAGTTCTTC. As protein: CASSPDYNEQFF.

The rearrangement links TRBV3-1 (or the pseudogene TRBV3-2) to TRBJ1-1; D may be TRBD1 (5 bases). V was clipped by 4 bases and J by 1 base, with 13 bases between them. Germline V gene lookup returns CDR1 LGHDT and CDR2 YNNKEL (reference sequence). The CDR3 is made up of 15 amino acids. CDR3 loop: CASSLRDLENTEAFF. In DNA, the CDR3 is TGTGCCAGCAGCCTCCGGGACCTAGAGAACACTGAAGCTTTCTTT.

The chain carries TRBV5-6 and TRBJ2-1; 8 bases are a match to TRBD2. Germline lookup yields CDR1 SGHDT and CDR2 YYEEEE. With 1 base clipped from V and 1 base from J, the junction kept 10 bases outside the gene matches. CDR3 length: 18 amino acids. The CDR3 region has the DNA TGTGCCAGCAGCTTGCAAGGGCGGGGGGCTGTTTCCTACAATGAGCAGTTCTTC. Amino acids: CASSLQGRGAVSYNEQFF.

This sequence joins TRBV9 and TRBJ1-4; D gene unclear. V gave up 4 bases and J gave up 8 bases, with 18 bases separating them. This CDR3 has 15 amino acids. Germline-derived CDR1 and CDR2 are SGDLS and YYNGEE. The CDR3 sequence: CASSPRQEPTEKLFF. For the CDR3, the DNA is TGTGCCAGCAGCCCTCGGCAGGAACCGACCGAAAAACTGTTTTTT.

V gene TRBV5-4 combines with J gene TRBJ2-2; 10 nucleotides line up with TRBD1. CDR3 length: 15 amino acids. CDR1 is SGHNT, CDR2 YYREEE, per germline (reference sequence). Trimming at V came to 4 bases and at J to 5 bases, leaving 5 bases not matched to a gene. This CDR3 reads CASSPGTGETGELFF. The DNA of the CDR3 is TGTGCCAGCAGCCCCGGGACAGGGGAGACCGGGGAGCTGTTTTTT. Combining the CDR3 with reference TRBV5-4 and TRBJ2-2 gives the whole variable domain ETGVTQSPTHLIKTRGQQVTLRCSSQSGHNTVSWYQQALGQGPQFIFQYYREEENGRGNFPPRFSGLQFPNYSSELNVNALELDDSALYLCASSPGTGETGELFFGEGSRLTVL.

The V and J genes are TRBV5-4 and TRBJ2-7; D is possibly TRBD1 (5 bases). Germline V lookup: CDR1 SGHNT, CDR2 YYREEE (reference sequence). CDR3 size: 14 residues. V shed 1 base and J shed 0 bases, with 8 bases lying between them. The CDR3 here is CASSLTTASYEQYF. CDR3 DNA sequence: TGTGCCAGCAGCTTGACGACAGCCTCCTACGAGCAGTACTTC. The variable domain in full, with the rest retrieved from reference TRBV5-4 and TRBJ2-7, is ETGVTQSPTHLIKTRGQQVTLRCSSQSGHNTVSWYQQALGQGPQFIFQYYREEENGRGNFPPRFSGLQFPNYSSELNVNALELDDSALYLCASSLTTASYEQYFGPGTRLTVT.

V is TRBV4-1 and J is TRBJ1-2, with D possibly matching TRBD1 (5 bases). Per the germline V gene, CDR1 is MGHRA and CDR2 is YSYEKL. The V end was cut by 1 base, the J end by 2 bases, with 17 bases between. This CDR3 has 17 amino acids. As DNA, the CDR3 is TGCGCCAGCAGCCAAGGGGCCGGGACGGCGAAAAACTATGGCTACACCTTC. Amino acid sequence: CASSQGAGTAKNYGYTF.

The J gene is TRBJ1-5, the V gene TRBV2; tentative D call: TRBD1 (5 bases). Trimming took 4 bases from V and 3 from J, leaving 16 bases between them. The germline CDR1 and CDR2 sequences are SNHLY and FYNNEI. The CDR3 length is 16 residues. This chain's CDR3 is CASSGGLKGNNQPQHF. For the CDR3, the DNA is TGTGCCAGCAGTGGCGGGTTGAAGGGGAACAATCAGCCCCAGCATTTT.

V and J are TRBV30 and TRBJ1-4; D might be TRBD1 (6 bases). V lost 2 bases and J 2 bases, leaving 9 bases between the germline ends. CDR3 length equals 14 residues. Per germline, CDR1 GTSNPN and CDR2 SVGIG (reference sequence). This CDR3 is CAWSRRGTNEKLFF. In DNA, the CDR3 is TGTGCCTGGAGTCGCAGGGGTACTAATGAAAAACTGTTTTTT.

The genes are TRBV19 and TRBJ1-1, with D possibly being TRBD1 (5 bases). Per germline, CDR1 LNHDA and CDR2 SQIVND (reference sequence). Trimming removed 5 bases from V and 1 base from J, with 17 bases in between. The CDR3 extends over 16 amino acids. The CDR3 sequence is CASSFGTLPGNTEAFF. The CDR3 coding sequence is TGTGCCAGTAGTTTCGGGACCCTACCGGGGAACACTGAAGCTTTCTTT.

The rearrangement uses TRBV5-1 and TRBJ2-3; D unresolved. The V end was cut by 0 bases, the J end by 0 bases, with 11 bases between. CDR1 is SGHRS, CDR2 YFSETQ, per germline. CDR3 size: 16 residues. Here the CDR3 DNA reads TGCGCCAGCAGCTTGGGCCTAAACCCTAGCACAGATACGCAGTATTTT. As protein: CASSLGLNPSTDTQYF.

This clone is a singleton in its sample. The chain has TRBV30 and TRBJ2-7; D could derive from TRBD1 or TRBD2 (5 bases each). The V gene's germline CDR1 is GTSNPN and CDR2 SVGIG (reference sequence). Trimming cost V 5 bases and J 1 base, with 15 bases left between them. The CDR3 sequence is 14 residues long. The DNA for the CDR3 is TGTGCCTGGGACCCTCATGGGGGATCCTACGAGCAGTACTTC. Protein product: CAWDPHGGSYEQYF.

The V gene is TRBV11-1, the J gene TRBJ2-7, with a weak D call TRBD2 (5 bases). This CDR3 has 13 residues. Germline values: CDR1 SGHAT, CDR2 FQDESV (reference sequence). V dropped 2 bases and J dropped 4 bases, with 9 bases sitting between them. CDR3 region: CASSLHTGYEQYF. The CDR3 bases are TGTGCCAGCAGCTTACACACGGGGTACGAGCAGTACTTC.

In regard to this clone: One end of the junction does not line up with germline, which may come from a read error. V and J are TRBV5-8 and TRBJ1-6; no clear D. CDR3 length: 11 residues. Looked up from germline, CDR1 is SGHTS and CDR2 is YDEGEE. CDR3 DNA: TGTGCCAGCAGCCTTCTCGAGGGTCTGAACTTT. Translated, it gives CASSLLEGLNF.

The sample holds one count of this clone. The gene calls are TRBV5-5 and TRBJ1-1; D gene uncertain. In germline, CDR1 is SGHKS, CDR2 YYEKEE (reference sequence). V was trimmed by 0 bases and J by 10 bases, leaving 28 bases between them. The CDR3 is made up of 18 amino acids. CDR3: CASSLDPSPYFRAFGAFF. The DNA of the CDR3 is TGTGCCAGCAGCTTGGACCCTAGCCCGTACTTTCGCGCATTTGGAGCTTTCTTT.

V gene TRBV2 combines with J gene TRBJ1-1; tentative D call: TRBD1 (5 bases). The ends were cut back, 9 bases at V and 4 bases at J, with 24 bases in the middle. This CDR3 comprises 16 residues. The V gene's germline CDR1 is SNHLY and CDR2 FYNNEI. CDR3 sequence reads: CASLPGPGVFVTEAFF. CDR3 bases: TGTGCCAGTTTACCGGGACCGGGGGTCTTTGTCACTGAAGCTTTCTTT.

The CDR3 DNA is TGTGCCAGCAGCGTTGACTCAGGGGCGGGGAATGGCTACACCTTC. As protein: CASSVDSGAGNGYTF. The chain links TRBV9 to TRBJ1-2, with a possible D match to TRBD1 (6 bases). In germline, CDR1 is SGDLS, CDR2 YYNGEE. V lost 2 bases and J 6 bases, leaving 17 bases between the germline ends. This CDR3 is 15 amino acids long.

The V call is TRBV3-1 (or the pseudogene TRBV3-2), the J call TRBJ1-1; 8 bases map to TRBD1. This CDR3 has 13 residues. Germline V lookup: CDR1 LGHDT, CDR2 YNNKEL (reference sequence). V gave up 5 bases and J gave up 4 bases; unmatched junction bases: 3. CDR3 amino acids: CASSGQGGTEAFF. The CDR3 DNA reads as TGTGCCAGCAGCGGACAGGGCGGCACTGAAGCTTTCTTT.

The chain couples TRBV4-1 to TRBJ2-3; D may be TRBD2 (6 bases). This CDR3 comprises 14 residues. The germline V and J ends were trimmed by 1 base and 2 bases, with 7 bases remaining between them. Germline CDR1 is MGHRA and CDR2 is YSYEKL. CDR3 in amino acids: CASSQAGDTDTQYF. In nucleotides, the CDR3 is TGCGCCAGCAGCCAAGCGGGGGACACAGATACGCAGTATTTT.

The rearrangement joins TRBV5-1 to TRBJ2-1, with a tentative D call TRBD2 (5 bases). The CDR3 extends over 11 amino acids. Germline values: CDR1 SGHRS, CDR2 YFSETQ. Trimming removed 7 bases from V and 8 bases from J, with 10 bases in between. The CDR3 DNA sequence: TGCGCCAGCCGGGGAGAGGATGAGCAGTTCTTC. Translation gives CASRGEDEQFF.